This T cell receptor (beta chain) is drawn from a study of T cells in Graves' hyperthyroidism and ophthalmopathy. General study results and limits: Most expanded thyroid clonotypes above 0.001 recurred in blood. Ophthalmopathy was identified by the model a median around 6.3 months ahead of onset.

From RNA transcripts, TCR beta CDR3 regions were amplified. TCR CDR3 underwent first-round RT-PCR with the HTBI primer set. TCRdb passed the multiplex PCR reads through MiXCR, listing each CDR3 protein once. The sample holds a few hundred thousand distinct CDR3 sequences, around a quarter seen once. This CDR3 contains 13 residues. Trimming removed 9 bases from V and 1 base from J, with 9 bases in between. Germline CDR1 is KGHDR and CDR2 is SFDVKD. This clonotype has a handful of counts. Antigen: not known. Uncontrolled infection, other autoimmune disease, pregnancy or lactation excluded patients. Diagnoses were made from clinical symptoms, serum measures (thyroxine and TRAb), thyroid ultrasound and orbital computed tomography.

This receptor was obtained from a man between 45 and 60 years old with Graves' hyperthyroidism. The chain uses TRBV24-1 and TRBJ2-1; tentatively, D is TRBD2 (5 bases). Sequencing used blood. CDR3 nucleotides: TGTGCCACCGAGGGCAGTTCCTACAATGAGCAGTTCTTC. Residues: CATEGSSYNEQFF.